This T cell receptor (beta chain) was captured by sequencing in a study of beta chain features in type 1 diabetes. Study overall: Age, gender, cell numbers and subset yield matched between patients and controls.

Isolated RNA was reverse transcribed in full, so expressed TCRB transcripts were sequenced. About 4 million reads per sample were averaged for naive, central memory and regulatory samples. Sequencing was performed with immunoSEQ multiplex PCR; in TCRdb, only in-frame clones are kept and a portion is missing. The sample holds almost 250,000 clones, approximately 14% seen once. A few counts support this clone. Its antigen is unidentified. CDR1 is SGDLS, CDR2 YYNGEE, per germline. Trimming cost V 2 bases and J 2 bases, with 13 bases left between them. This CDR3 spans 15 amino acids. General observations from the study: When cDNA is sequenced, cells with high TCR expression could be over-represented.

There was one heparinised blood draw per donor, averaging around 100 mL. The receptor's source is a woman aged 40 to 50 in good health. The chain combines TRBV9 with TRBJ1-1, with D possibly TRBD1 on 6 matching bases. Sequenced input: naive CD4+ T cells from blood. CDR3 loop: CASSVWRGPNTEAFF. In DNA form, the CDR3 reads TGTGCCAGCAGCGTCTGGCGGGGGCCCAACACTGAAGCTTTCTTT.